The TCR beta chain under discussion was sequenced for a study of T-cell memory formation after mild COVID-19 (dated by TCRdb to the early 2020s). General notes on the study: TCR sequence clusters from the two donors were largely donor specific. T-cell clones expanding and contracting after mild COVID-19 in a couple of donors were tracked by longitudinal TCRalpha and TCRbeta repertoire sequencing. Two young, previously healthy adult volunteers, one female and one male, were included in the cohort.

Overall study outcomes, separate from this receptor: Contracting CD4+ clones turned up mainly in the CM and EM memory subsets, whereas EMRA was where CD8+ clones were enriched. The detection of some responding clones in pre-infection memory suggests that pre-existing cross-reactive memory T cells joined the SARS-CoV-2 response. Only two mild cases were covered in the study, and larger cohorts including severe cases with pre-infection samples were considered necessary. Clones that contracted from day 15 to 85 showed balanced CD4/CD8 phenotypes, whereas a second wave of clones that expanded from day 15 to 37 leaned towards CD4+. The second-wave clones that peaked on day 37 were not confirmed to be SARS-CoV-2 specific.

Comments on this clonotype: There is no known antigen for this receptor. No qualities accompany the bases; no much larger clone lies one base away.

V and J are truncated by 1 base and 0 bases respectively, leaving an intervening sequence of 7 bases. CDR1 is given as LGHDT and CDR2 as YNNKEL, both from the germline V gene (reference sequence). The CDR3 sequence holds 15 residues, the cysteine and phenylalanine included. Only the CDR3 part of the read is kept: 45 bases, read in frame from the first base. PBMCs were isolated by Ficoll-Paque density gradient centrifugation. Sequencing was carried out with an Illumina NovaSeq 6000. TCRalpha and TCRbeta cDNA libraries were constructed by 5'RACE with constant-segment primers, with sample barcodes and unique molecular identifiers being introduced. Trizol reagent was used to extract RNA from every sample. Libraries were amplified in two PCR steps, with a second sample barcode and Illumina TruSeq adapters added in the second step. Libraries were sequenced on an Illumina NovaSeq with 2 x 150 bp paired-end reads. Per the authors' processing: With migec v1.2.7, reads were demultiplexed and then collapsed into UMI-guided consensus sequences. With mixcr v2.1.11, UMI consensuses were aligned to TRA and TRB V and J templates and assembled into clonotypes. Expanded or contracted clonotypes were those called significant by both edgeR and NoisET, with noise models trained on biological replicates. For edgeR calls, the thresholds were a false discovery rate-adjusted p below 0.01 and a log2 fold-change of 1. As an exploratory analysis of dynamics, max-normalized trajectories of the 1000 most abundant clonotypes were examined with PCA combined with hierarchical clustering. The CD4 or CD8 phenotype of responding clones was assigned using the separately sequenced CD4+ and CD8+ repertoires. TCRdb reran the public reads through fastp at Q25 and MiXCR, keeping productive beta chains. Merged by CDR3 protein, the rows form single entries marked with the most common genes and DNA. The V and J calls and clone size are TCRdb's, not the authors'. Here the sample has 560,000 or so distinct CDR3 sequences; approximately 15% occur a single time. The ten largest account for 8.1% of the sample.

The TCR sequence derives from an adult woman who had mild COVID-19 (a few samples of this study predate the infection). The sample titles of this study are shuffled in the database, so cell type and time point are left out; the donor was told from shared clones. The sequence is built from TRBV3-1 and TRBJ2-1; D gene: possibly TRBD2, on 5 matching bases. The sequencing sample was made of PBMCs or a T cell subset sorted from them (not recorded which). In nucleotides, the sequence is TGTGCCAGCAGCCAAGGCGGACTCTCCTACAATGAGCAGTTCTTC. It codes for CASSQGGLSYNEQFF.